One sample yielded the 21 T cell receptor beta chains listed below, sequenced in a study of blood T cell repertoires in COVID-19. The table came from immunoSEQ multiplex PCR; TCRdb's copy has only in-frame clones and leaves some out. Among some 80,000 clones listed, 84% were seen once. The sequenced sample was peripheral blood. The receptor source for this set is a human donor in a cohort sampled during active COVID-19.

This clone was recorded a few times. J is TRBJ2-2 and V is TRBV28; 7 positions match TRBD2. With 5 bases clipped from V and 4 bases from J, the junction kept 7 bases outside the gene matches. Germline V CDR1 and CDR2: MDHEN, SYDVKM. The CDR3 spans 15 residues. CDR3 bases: TGTGCCAGCAGTCCTGGGAGGGCCACCACCGGGGAGCTGTTTTTT. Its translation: CASSPGRATTGELFF.

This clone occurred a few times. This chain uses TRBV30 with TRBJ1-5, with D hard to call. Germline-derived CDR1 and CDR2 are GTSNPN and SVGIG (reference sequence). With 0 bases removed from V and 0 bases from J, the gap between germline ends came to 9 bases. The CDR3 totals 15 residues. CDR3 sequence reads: CAWSVRGISNQPQHF. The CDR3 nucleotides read TGTGCCTGGAGTGTACGAGGGATTAGCAATCAGCCCCAGCATTTT.

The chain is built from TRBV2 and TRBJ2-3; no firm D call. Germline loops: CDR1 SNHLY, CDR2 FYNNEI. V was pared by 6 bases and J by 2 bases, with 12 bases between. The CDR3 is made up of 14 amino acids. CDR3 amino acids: CASSPSLSTDTQYF. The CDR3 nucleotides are TGTGCCAGCAGCCCCTCTTTGTCCACAGATACGCAGTATTTT.

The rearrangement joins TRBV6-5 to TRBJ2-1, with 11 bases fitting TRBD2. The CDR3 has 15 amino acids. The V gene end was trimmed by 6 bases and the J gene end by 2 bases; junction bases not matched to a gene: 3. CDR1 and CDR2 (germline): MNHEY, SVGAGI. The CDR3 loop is CASRRLAGPYNEQFF. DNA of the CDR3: TGTGCCAGCAGAAGACTAGCGGGACCCTACAATGAGCAGTTCTTC.

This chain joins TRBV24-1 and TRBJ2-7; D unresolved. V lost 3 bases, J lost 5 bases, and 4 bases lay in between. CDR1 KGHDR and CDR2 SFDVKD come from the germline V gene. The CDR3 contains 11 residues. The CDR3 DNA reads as TGTGCCACCAGTGATCTCGACGAGCAGTACTTC. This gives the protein CATSDLDEQYF.

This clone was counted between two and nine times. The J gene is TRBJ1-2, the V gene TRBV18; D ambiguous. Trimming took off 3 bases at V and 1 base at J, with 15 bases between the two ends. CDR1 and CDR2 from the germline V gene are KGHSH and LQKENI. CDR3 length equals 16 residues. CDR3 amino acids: CASSPLGSGNNYGYTF. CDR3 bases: TGTGCCAGCTCACCTCTTGGGTCGGGGAATAACTATGGCTACACCTTC.

The CDR3 loop reads CASSLGTGGLDPNEQYF. Here the CDR3 DNA reads TGTGCCAGCAGCTTAGGTACAGGGGGCCTAGATCCTAATGAGCAGTACTTC. The chain has TRBV7-6 and TRBJ2-7; TRBD1 matches 9 bases. Trimming removed 1 base from V and 7 bases from J; junction bases left unmatched: 14. The CDR3 runs 17 residues. Germline V lookup: CDR1 SGHVS, CDR2 FNYEAQ.

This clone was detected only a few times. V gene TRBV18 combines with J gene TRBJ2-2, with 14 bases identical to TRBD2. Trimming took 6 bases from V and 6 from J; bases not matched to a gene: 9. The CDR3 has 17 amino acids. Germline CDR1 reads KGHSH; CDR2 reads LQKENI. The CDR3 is CASSPTSGRAFSGELFF. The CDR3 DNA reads TGTGCCAGCTCTCCGACTAGCGGGAGGGCCTTCTCCGGGGAGCTGTTTTTT.

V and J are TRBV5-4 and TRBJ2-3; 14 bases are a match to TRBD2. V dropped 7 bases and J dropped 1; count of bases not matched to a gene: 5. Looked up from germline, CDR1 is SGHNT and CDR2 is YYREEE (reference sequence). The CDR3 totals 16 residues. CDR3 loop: CASGTSGRYGTDTQYF. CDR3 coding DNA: TGTGCCAGCGGGACTAGCGGGAGATACGGCACAGATACGCAGTATTTT.

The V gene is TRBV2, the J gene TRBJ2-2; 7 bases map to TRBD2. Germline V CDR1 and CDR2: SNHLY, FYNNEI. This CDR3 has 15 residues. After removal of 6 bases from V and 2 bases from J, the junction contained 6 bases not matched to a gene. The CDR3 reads CASRLGGTNTGELFF. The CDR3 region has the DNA TGTGCCAGCAGGTTGGGGGGGACTAACACCGGGGAGCTGTTTTTT.

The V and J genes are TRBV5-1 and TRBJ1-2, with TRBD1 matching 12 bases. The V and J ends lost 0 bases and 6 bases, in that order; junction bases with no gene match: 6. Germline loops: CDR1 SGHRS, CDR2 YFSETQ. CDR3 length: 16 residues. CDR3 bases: TGCGCCAGCAGCTTGGAGGGGACAGGGGGCTGGCATGGCTACACCTTC. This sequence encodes CASSLEGTGGWHGYTF.

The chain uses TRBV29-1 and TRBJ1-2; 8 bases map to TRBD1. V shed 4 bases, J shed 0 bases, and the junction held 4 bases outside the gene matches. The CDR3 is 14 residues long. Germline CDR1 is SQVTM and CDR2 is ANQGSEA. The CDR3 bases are TGCAGCGTTGCAAGGACAGGGACTAACTATGGCTACACCTTC. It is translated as CSVARTGTNYGYTF.

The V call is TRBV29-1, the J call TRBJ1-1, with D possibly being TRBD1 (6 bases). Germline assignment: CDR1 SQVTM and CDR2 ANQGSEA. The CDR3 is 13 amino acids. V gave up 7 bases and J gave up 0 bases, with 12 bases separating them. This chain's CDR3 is CSGTRGVNTEAFF. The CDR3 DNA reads TGCAGCGGAACCAGGGGCGTGAACACTGAAGCTTTCTTT.

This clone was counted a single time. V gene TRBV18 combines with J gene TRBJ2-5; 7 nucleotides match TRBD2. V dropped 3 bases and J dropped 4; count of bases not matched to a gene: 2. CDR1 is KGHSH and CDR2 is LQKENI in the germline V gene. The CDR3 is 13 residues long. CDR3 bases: TGTGCCAGCTCACCCCCGGGGGGAGAGACCCAGTACTTC. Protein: CASSPPGGETQYF.

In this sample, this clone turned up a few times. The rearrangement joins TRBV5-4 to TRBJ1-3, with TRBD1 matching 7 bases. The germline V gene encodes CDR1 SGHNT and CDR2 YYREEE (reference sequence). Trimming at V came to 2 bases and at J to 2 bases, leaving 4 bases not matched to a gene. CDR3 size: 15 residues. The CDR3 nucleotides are TGTGCCAGCAGCTTTCGACAGGGTGCTGGAAACACCATATATTTT. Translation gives CASSFRQGAGNTIYF.

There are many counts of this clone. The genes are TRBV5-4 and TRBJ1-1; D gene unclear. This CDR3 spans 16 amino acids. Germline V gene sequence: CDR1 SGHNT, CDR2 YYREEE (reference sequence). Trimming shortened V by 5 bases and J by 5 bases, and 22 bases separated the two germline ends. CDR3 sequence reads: CASRQGNSWEETEAFF. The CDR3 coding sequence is TGTGCCAGCAGGCAAGGGAACAGTTGGGAGGAGACTGAAGCTTTCTTT.

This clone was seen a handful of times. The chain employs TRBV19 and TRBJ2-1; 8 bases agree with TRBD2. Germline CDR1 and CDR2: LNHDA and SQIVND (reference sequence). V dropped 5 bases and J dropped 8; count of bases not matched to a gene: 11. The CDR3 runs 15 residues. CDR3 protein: CASSQLAAGNDEQFF. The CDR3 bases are TGTGCCAGTAGTCAACTAGCGGCTGGGAATGATGAGCAGTTCTTC.

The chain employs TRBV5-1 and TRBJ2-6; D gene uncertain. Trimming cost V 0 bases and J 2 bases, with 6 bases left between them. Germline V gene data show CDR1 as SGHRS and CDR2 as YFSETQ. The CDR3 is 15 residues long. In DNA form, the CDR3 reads TGCGCCAGCAGCTTGGACGGAGCTGGGGCCAACGTCCTGACTTTC. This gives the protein CASSLDGAGANVLTF.

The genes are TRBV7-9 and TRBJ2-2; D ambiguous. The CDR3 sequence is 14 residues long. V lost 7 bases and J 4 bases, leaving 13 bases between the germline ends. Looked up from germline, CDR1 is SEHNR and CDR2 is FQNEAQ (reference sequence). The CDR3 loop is CASNRAAVTGELFF. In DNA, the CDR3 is TGTGCCAGCAACCGAGCCGCGGTCACCGGGGAGCTGTTTTTT.

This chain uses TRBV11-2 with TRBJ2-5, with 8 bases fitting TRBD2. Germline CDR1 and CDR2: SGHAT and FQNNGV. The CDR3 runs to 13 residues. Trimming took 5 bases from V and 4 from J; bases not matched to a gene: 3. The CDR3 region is CASSRGGRETQYF. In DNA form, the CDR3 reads TGTGCCAGCAGCCGGGGGGGGCGAGAGACCCAGTACTTC.

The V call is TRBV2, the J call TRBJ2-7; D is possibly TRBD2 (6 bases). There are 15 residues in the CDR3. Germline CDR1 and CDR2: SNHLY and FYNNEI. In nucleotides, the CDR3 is TGTGTCAGTAAGGAGGGGTCGGGAGAGGGGTACGAGCAGTACTTC. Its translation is CVSKEGSGEGYEQYF.